The rows below give T cell receptor beta chains drawn from one sample of a study of CD8+CD57+ T cells in acquired aplastic anemia. MiXCR was run by TCRdb on the reads, yielding one entry per CDR3 protein. The table includes tens of thousands of distinct CDR3 sequences, around 67% detected once. Sequenced: sorted CD4+, CD8+, or CD8+CD57+ T cells (not recorded which) from PBMCs. The source of these receptors is a human donor in good health, serving as a control. Each CDR3 is given with its conserved first and last residue. D genes are given only for firm matches. Rows may omit the clone size; those that give it use once, few, many or a size class.

clone_size j_call d_call v_call cdr3_nt cdr3_aa
- TRBJ1-6 TRBD1 TRBV20-1 TGCAGTGCTAGGGACAGGGGGCGGATCCCCCTCCACTTT CSARDRGRIPLHF
- TRBJ1-1 - TRBV19 TGTGCCAGTAGTCGACAGAGCTCCTACAATGAAGCTTTCTTT CASSRQSSYNEAFF
few TRBJ2-3 - TRBV24-1 TGTGCCACCAGTTCTAAGTTCTGGACGGATACGCAGTATTTT CATSSKFWTDTQYF
- TRBJ1-2 - TRBV9 TGTGCCAGCAGCGAGGGACCCCAGGATGGCTATGGCTACACCTTC CASSEGPQDGYGYTF
- TRBJ1-2 - TRBV29-1 TGCAGCGCCTCGACCTCTGATGAGTACCCAAATGGCTACACCTTC CSASTSDEYPNGYTF
many TRBJ2-3 TRBD2 TRBV6-2/TRBV6-3 TGTGCCAGCAGTTACTCTCCGGGACTAGCGGAATACACAGATACGCAGTATTTT CASSYSPGLAEYTDTQYF
- TRBJ2-7 - TRBV10-1 TGCGCCAGCAGTGAGTGGGATCGCGAGCAGTACTTC CASSEWDREQYF
- TRBJ2-5 - TRBV2 TGTGCCAGCAGCCCCTTGAGGTGGGAGACCCAGTACTTC CASSPLRWETQYF
- TRBJ2-3 - TRBV4-2 TGTGCCAGCAGCCAAGAAGTGGGGCGCACAGATACGCAGTATTTT CASSQEVGRTDTQYF
- TRBJ1-1 TRBD1 TRBV4-1 TGCGCCAGCAGCCAAGGAGGGTCCTGGGACAGATTGAACACTGAAGCTTTCTTT CASSQGGSWDRLNTEAFF
- TRBJ2-7 TRBD1 TRBV10-3 TGTGCCATCAGTTGGACAGGGGACCCCTACGAGCAGTACTTC CAISWTGDPYEQYF
- TRBJ1-2 - TRBV24-1 TGTGCCACCAGTGACCGCCGGGCCTATGGCTACACCTTC CATSDRRAYGYTF
few TRBJ2-7 TRBD1 TRBV16 TGTGCCAGCAGCGCGACAGGGGGCGGCTACGAGCAGTACTTC CASSATGGGYEQYF
- TRBJ2-7 TRBD2 TRBV7-2 TGTGCCAGCACCAGACTAGCGCCGTACGAGCAGTACTTC CASTRLAPYEQYF
- TRBJ2-7 - TRBV10-3 TGTGCCATCAGTTTCAACGGCTACGCCGAAGAGCAGTACTTC CAISFNGYAEEQYF
- TRBJ1-6 TRBD1 TRBV12-3/TRBV12-4 TGTGCCAGCAGTTTAGACAGGGGGCAATCACCCCTCCACTTT CASSLDRGQSPLHF
- TRBJ1-5 TRBD1 TRBV29-1 TGCAGCGTCCAGGACAGGGGCAATCAGCCCCAGCATTTT CSVQDRGNQPQHF
- TRBJ1-5 TRBD1 TRBV7-8 TGTGCCAGCAGCTTAAAGGAAGGGGGCGGATTTCAGCCCCAGCATTTT CASSLKEGGGFQPQHF
- TRBJ2-7 TRBD2 TRBV2 TGTGCCAGCACCGGGAGGCAGGGCGGCGAGCAGTACTTC CASTGRQGGEQYF
- TRBJ2-7 TRBD2 TRBV15 TGTGCCACCAGCAGAGAGAGCGGGGGCTCCTACGAGCAGTACTTC CATSRESGGSYEQYF